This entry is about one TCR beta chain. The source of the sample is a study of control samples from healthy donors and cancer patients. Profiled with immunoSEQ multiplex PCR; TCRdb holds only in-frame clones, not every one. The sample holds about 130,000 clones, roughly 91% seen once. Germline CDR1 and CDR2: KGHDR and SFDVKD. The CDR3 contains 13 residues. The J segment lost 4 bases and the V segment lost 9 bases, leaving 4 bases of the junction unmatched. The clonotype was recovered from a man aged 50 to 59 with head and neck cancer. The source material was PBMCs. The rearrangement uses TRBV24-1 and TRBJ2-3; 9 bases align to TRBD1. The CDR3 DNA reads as TGTGCCACCGGACAGGGGCAGGCAGATACGCAGTATTTT. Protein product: CATGQGQADTQYF.